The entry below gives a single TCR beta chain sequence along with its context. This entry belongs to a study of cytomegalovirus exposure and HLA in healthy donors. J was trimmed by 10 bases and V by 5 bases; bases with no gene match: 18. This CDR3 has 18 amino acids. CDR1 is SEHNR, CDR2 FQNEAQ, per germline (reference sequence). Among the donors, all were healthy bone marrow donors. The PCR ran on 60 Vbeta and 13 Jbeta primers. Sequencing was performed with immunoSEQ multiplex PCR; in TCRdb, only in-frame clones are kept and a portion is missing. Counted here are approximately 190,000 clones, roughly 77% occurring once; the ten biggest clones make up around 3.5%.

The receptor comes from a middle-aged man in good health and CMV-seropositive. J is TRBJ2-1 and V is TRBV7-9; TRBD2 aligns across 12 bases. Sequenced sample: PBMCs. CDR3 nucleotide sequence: TGTGCCAGCAGCCCAAGGGTGCCGGGACTAGCGGGCCCGGTCGAGCAGTTCTTC. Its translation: CASSPRVPGLAGPVEQFF.